One sample yielded the 21 T cell receptor beta chains listed below, sequenced in a study of blood T cell repertoires in COVID-19. Data came from immunoSEQ multiplex PCR; TCRdb stores just in-frame clones and leaves some out. This sample carries about 250,000 clones, 88% of them seen once, and the ten largest clones take 0.95% to 1%. Sequenced input: peripheral blood. Every receptor here comes from a woman in her thirties or forties who had recovered from COVID-19.

The V gene is TRBV4-3, the J gene TRBJ1-1; no clear D gene. V lost 4 bases, J lost 3 bases, and 3 bases lay in between. CDR1 is LGHNA and CDR2 is YSLEER in the germline V gene. The CDR3 loop spans 11 amino acids. The CDR3 bases are TGCGCCAGCAGCCGAGACACTGAAGCTTTCTTT. Amino acids: CASSRDTEAFF.

The chain links TRBV4-1 to TRBJ2-3; 9 bases map to TRBD2. The V and J ends lost 2 bases and 4 bases, in that order; junction bases with no gene match: 7. CDR3 length equals 16 residues. Germline V CDR1 and CDR2: MGHRA, YSYEKL. CDR3 loop: CASSQWGSGSSDTQYF. CDR3 coding DNA: TGCGCCAGCAGCCAATGGGGTAGCGGGAGCTCAGATACGCAGTATTTT.

This rearrangement joins TRBV18 to TRBJ2-2, with 7 bases matching TRBD2. Germline V gives CDR1 KGHSH, CDR2 LQKENI. This CDR3 has 16 residues. With V trimmed by 6 bases and J by 2 bases, 9 bases remained unmatched. The CDR3 here is CASSPQLATNTGELFF. The DNA for the CDR3 is TGTGCCAGCTCCCCCCAACTAGCGACAAACACCGGGGAGCTGTTTTTT.

This clone was seen just once. J is TRBJ1-4 and V is TRBV14, with D tentatively TRBD1 (5 bases). The CDR3 runs to 13 residues. V gave up 4 bases and J gave up 8 bases, with 11 bases separating them. Looked up from germline, CDR1 is SGHDN and CDR2 is FVKESK. CDR3 in amino acids: CASSPWGREKLFF. Here the CDR3 DNA reads TGTGCCAGCAGCCCCTGGGGGAGGGAAAAACTGTTTTTT.

V gene TRBV18 combines with J gene TRBJ2-3; perhaps TRBD2 as D (6 bases). Per the germline V gene, CDR1 is KGHSH and CDR2 is LQKENI. V dropped 3 bases and J dropped 4 bases, with 8 bases sitting between them. CDR3 size: 13 residues. The CDR3 spells CASSPWGADTQYF. CDR3 DNA: TGTGCCAGCTCACCGTGGGGGGCAGATACGCAGTATTTT.

The chain has TRBV6-5 and TRBJ2-3, with 9 bases that match TRBD2. CDR3 size: 14 residues. The ends lost 6 bases at V and 4 bases at J; junction bases unmatched: 5. From germline, CDR1 is MNHEY and CDR2 SVGAGI. The DNA of the CDR3 is TGTGCCAGCAGCAGAGCGGGAGGCGCAGATACGCAGTATTTT. It translates to CASSRAGGADTQYF.

This chain connects TRBV24-1 to TRBJ1-1, with a possible D match to TRBD1 (5 bases). V lost 4 bases to trimming and J lost 4 bases, with 15 bases between them. The germline CDR1 and CDR2 sequences are KGHDR and SFDVKD. The CDR3 runs 15 residues. The CDR3, as DNA: TGTGCCACCAGTGAAGGGCAGGGTTGGGGCACTGAAGCTTTCTTT. It encodes CATSEGQGWGTEAFF.

The genes are TRBV18 and TRBJ2-3, with 8 bases aligning to TRBD2. CDR3 length: 16 residues. Trimming cost V 2 bases and J 4 bases; bases outside gene matches: 8. Germline V gene sequence: CDR1 KGHSH, CDR2 LQKENI. The CDR3 coding sequence is TGTGCCAGCTCACCAGGAGCGGGAGTGGGCGCAGATACGCAGTATTTT. This sequence encodes CASSPGAGVGADTQYF.

The chain uses TRBV27 and TRBJ2-1; tentative D call: TRBD1 (6 bases). The CDR3 extends over 18 amino acids. The germline V and J ends were trimmed by 6 bases and 6 bases, with 27 bases remaining between them. CDR1 and CDR2 from the germline V gene are MNHEY and SMNVEV (reference sequence). In DNA, the CDR3 is TGTGCCAGCAGCCTAGCCCCCCCGCAGGGGATGGGTGGCAATGAGCAGTTCTTC. It codes for CASSLAPPQGMGGNEQFF.

The rearrangement links TRBV9 to TRBJ1-4, with D possibly being TRBD1 (5 bases). CDR1 SGDLS and CDR2 YYNGEE come from the germline V gene. V was cut by 0 bases and J by 5 bases, with 8 bases left in between. The CDR3 loop spans 14 amino acids. CDR3 loop: CASSVGGMNEKLFF. CDR3 nucleotide sequence: TGTGCCAGCAGCGTAGGGGGCATGAATGAAAAACTGTTTTTT.

This clone was seen once. The rearrangement links TRBV21-1 to TRBJ1-2; the tabulated D call, TRBD1, remains unverified against the DNA. TRBV21-1 is an annotated pseudogene. The CDR3 runs to 14 residues. CDR3 nucleotides: TGTGCCAGCAGCAAAGGGGAAGGGGACTATGGCTACACCTTC. This gives the protein CASSKGEGDYGYTF.

V gene TRBV27 combines with J gene TRBJ2-1, with D possibly being TRBD2 (6 bases). Trimming stripped 11 bases from V and 2 bases from J, with 10 bases between. The CDR3 is 12 residues long. In germline, CDR1 is MNHEY, CDR2 SMNVEV (reference sequence). The CDR3 DNA follows: TGTGCCGCCCGGGGGACCTACAATGAGCAGTTCTTC. Translation: CAARGTYNEQFF.

This chain joins TRBV6-2 or TRBV6-3 and TRBJ2-5, with 7 bases that match TRBD2. V shed 4 bases, J shed 7 bases, and the junction held 9 bases outside the gene matches. The CDR3 loop spans 14 amino acids. CDR1 is MNHEY, CDR2 SVGEGT, per germline. The CDR3 bases are TGTGCCAGCAGTTCCTGGGCGGGAGTTGGGACCCAGTACTTC. It specifies CASSSWAGVGTQYF.

The J gene is TRBJ1-4, the V gene TRBV19; the D is unclear. Germline CDR1 and CDR2: LNHDA and SQIVND (reference sequence). This CDR3 contains 16 residues. Between the trimmed V and J ends, which lost 1 base and 0 bases, there was a span of 9 bases. CDR3 nucleotide sequence: TGTGCCAGTAGTATAGCGAGCCTCGCAACTAATGAAAAACTGTTTTTT. Translated: CASSIASLATNEKLFF.

This clone came up a few times. This chain joins TRBV7-3 and TRBJ2-5; 7 bases are shared with TRBD2. This CDR3 has 14 amino acids. The junction had 6 bases not matched to a gene; V was cut back by 3 bases and J by 5 bases. CDR1 and CDR2 (germline): SGHTA, FQGTGA. The chain's CDR3 is CASSFGGSVETQYF. In DNA, the CDR3 is TGTGCCAGCAGCTTCGGCGGGAGCGTGGAGACCCAGTACTTC.

The V gene is TRBV7-9, the J gene TRBJ2-3; D perhaps matches TRBD2 (6 bases). CDR3 length: 13 amino acids. Trimming stripped 6 bases from V and 1 base from J, with 8 bases between. The germline V gene encodes CDR1 SEHNR and CDR2 FQNEAQ (reference sequence). The CDR3 here is CASRGGGTDTQYF. In DNA form, the CDR3 reads TGTGCCAGCAGGGGGGGTGGCACAGATACGCAGTATTTT.

This clone appeared a few times. The V gene is TRBV18, the J gene TRBJ1-1; a possible D gene is TRBD1 (5 bases). Germline loops: CDR1 KGHSH, CDR2 LQKENI. V lost 3 bases and J 0 bases, leaving 14 bases between the germline ends. This CDR3 comprises 16 residues. CDR3 DNA: TGTGCCAGCTCACCGGGGACTGCCAGAATGAACACTGAAGCTTTCTTT. Amino acids: CASSPGTARMNTEAFF.

The J gene is TRBJ1-1, the V gene TRBV27; the D gene is possibly TRBD1 (6 bases). The CDR3 loop spans 12 amino acids. The V and J ends lost 10 bases and 4 bases respectively, with 13 bases between them. Germline CDR1 is MNHEY and CDR2 is SMNVEV (reference sequence). This chain's CDR3 is CATWRGGTEAFF. CDR3 DNA: TGTGCCACCTGGAGAGGGGGCACTGAAGCTTTCTTT.

Turning to this clone: Additional DNA sequences in this sample encode the identical CDR3. CDR3 sequence reads: CASSPRSGNTIYF. Written as DNA, the CDR3 is TGTGCCAGCTCCCCCCGCTCTGGAAACACCATATATTTT. This chain joins TRBV18 and TRBJ1-3; D unclear. The V gene's germline CDR1 is KGHSH and CDR2 LQKENI. V lost 6 bases to trimming and J lost 0 bases, with 6 bases between them. The CDR3 spans 13 residues.

The chain carries TRBV12-3 or TRBV12-4 and TRBJ2-5; TRBD2 matches at 8 bases. The V gene end was trimmed by 6 bases and the J gene end by 3 bases; junction bases not matched to a gene: 3. CDR3 size: 13 residues. For the CDR3, the DNA is TGTGCCAGCAGCTATAGCGGGAAAGAGACCCAGTACTTC. It specifies CASSYSGKETQYF.

This chain connects TRBV7-9 to TRBJ1-2, with 9 positions matching TRBD1. CDR1 and CDR2 from the germline V gene are SEHNR and FQNEAQ (reference sequence). The V segment lost 5 bases and the J segment 3 bases; nucleotides outside the gene matches: 10. This CDR3 has 16 residues. The CDR3 sequence: CASSPPRDREYYGYTF. CDR3 bases: TGTGCCAGCAGCCCGCCGAGGGACAGGGAATACTATGGCTACACCTTC.